The 18 T cell receptor beta chains presented below share a single source sample, sequenced in a study of CD8+ T cells in alopecia areata. As for treatment: oral pan-JAK inhibitor, 5-10 mg twice daily. Extraction of RNA preceded its reverse transcription into cDNA, which served as the sequencing template. The table came from immunoSEQ multiplex PCR; TCRdb's copy has only in-frame clones and leaves some out. The data contain around 200,000 clones, around half of them singletons. Sequencing was performed on CD8+ T cells sorted from blood, taken at week 24, from a patient treated with tofacitinib. These TCRs come from a human donor with alopecia areata.

The chain has TRBV25-1 and TRBJ1-5, with a tentative D call TRBD1 (6 bases). There are 14 residues in the CDR3. Between the trimmed V and J ends, which lost 4 bases and 2 bases, there was a span of 9 bases. Germline assignment: CDR1 MGHDK and CDR2 SYGVNS. The CDR3 region has the DNA TGTGCCAGCAGTGGGGGGGCGGGCAATCAGCCCCAGCATTTT. This encodes CASSGGAGNQPQHF.

V is TRBV6-5 and J is TRBJ1-4; TRBD1 aligns across 7 bases. This CDR3 comprises 15 residues. Trimming cost V 2 bases and J 0 bases; bases outside gene matches: 0. Germline assignment: CDR1 MNHEY and CDR2 SVGAGI. CDR3 bases: TGTGCCAGCAGTTACGGGACAGCAACTAATGAAAAACTGTTTTTT. Residues: CASSYGTATNEKLFF.

The gene calls are TRBV5-1 and TRBJ1-1, with 8 bases matching TRBD1. Trimming removed 2 bases from V and 5 bases from J; junction bases left unmatched: 2. The CDR3 consists of 13 residues. Germline-derived CDR1 and CDR2 are SGHRS and YFSETQ. The CDR3 reads CASSLYRGTEAFF. Here the CDR3 DNA reads TGCGCCAGCAGCTTATACAGGGGGACTGAAGCTTTCTTT.

This clone was seen repeatedly, ten times or more. The identical CDR3 is also encoded by other nucleotide sequences in the sample. V gene TRBV19 combines with J gene TRBJ1-5, with D maybe TRBD1 (5 bases). Germline V CDR1 and CDR2: LNHDA, SQIVND (reference sequence). The CDR3 covers 14 residues. The V end was cut by 3 bases, the J end by 1 base, with 7 bases between. This chain's CDR3 is CASSIRDSNQPQHF. In DNA, the CDR3 is TGTGCCAGTAGTATCCGGGACAGCAATCAGCCCCAGCATTTT.

This clone was counted many times. The V call is TRBV29-1, the J call TRBJ1-2; no firm D call. From germline, CDR1 is SQVTM and CDR2 ANQGSEA. V was pared by 6 bases and J by 6 bases, with 8 bases between. This CDR3 contains 10 residues. DNA of the CDR3: TGCAGCGTGATTACAGATGGCTACACCTTC. Protein: CSVITDGYTF.

This clone was recorded only once. The V call is TRBV7-2, the J call TRBJ2-7; possible D gene TRBD2, 6 bases. V was shortened by 4 bases and J by 0 bases, with 10 bases between the two germline ends. The CDR3 extends over 14 amino acids. Germline CDR1 SGHTA, CDR2 FQGNSA. The CDR3 coding sequence is TGTGCCAGCAGCTGGAGGGCCAGCTCCTACGAGCAGTACTTC. Translating it yields CASSWRASSYEQYF.

CDR3 nucleotide sequence: TGCGCCAGCAGGACTCGTGATAACTATGGCTACACCTTC. Protein product: CASRTRDNYGYTF. V gene TRBV10-2 combines with J gene TRBJ1-2; D remains ambiguous. Germline CDR1 WSHSY, CDR2 SAAADI. V was clipped by 6 bases and J by 1 base, with 9 bases between them. This CDR3 is 13 amino acids long.

The rearrangement joins TRBV4-1 to TRBJ2-3; 10 bases are shared with TRBD1. In germline, CDR1 is MGHRA, CDR2 YSYEKL. This CDR3 spans 16 amino acids. Trimming cost V 0 bases and J 2 bases; bases outside gene matches: 2. The CDR3, as DNA: TGCGCCAGCAGCCAAGAAAGACAGGGGGCCACAGATACGCAGTATTTT. Its protein is CASSQERQGATDTQYF.

This clone was counted a few times. The chain links TRBV30 to TRBJ1-1; 8 bases fit TRBD1. V shed 0 bases and J 3 bases; nucleotides not matched to a gene: 21. The CDR3 covers 20 residues. Germline CDR1 and CDR2: GTSNPN and SVGIG (reference sequence). This CDR3 reads CAWSVHGGPRTGIEDTEAFF. The CDR3 nucleotides are TGTGCCTGGAGTGTACATGGGGGACCCAGGACAGGGATTGAGGACACTGAAGCTTTCTTT.

This clone was observed a few times. This rearrangement joins TRBV4-3 to TRBJ2-2; perhaps TRBD1 as D (6 bases). The germline gives CDR1 LGHNA, CDR2 YSLEER. V lost 0 bases and J 2 bases, leaving 10 bases between the germline ends. The CDR3 is made up of 16 amino acids. The CDR3 protein is CASSQDIQGNTGELFF. Here the CDR3 DNA reads TGCGCCAGCAGCCAAGATATACAGGGTAACACCGGGGAGCTGTTTTTT.

The rearrangement joins TRBV19 to TRBJ1-5; maybe TRBD1 (5 bases). Trimming stripped 7 bases from V and 2 bases from J, with 9 bases between. From germline, CDR1 is LNHDA and CDR2 SQIVND (reference sequence). The CDR3 consists of 13 residues. DNA for the CDR3: TGTGCCAGTACTGGGGCACGCAATCAGCCCCAGCATTTT. Its protein product is CASTGARNQPQHF.

This clone was found a few times. The V call is TRBV29-1, the J call TRBJ2-1, with a weak D call TRBD1 (6 bases). CDR1 is SQVTM, CDR2 ANQGSEA, per germline. CDR3 length equals 14 residues. V gave up 1 base and J gave up 7 bases, with 14 bases separating them. The CDR3 DNA reads as TGCAGCGTTGAAGTATCAGGGGAGACAAATGAGCAGTTCTTC. Amino acid sequence: CSVEVSGETNEQFF.

In its sample, this clone was seen a few times. The J gene is TRBJ2-3, the V gene TRBV7-9; D is uncertain. Germline V gene sequence: CDR1 SEHNR, CDR2 FQNEAQ (reference sequence). The CDR3 spans 11 residues. The germline V and J ends were trimmed by 5 bases and 2 bases, with 2 bases remaining between them. DNA for the CDR3: TGTGCCAGCAGCGTCACAGATACGCAGTATTTT. Amino acids: CASSVTDTQYF. The complete variable domain, with remaining parts taken from reference TRBV7-9 and TRBJ2-3, reads DTGVSQNPRHKITKRGQNVTFRCDPISEHNRLYWYRQTLGQGPEFLTYFQNEAQLEKSRLLSDRFSAERPKGSFSTLEIQRTEQGDSAMYLCASSVTDTQYFGPGTRLTVL.

V and J are TRBV27 and TRBJ2-3, with TRBD1 as a possible D gene (6 bases). CDR1 and CDR2 (germline): MNHEY, SMNVEV (reference sequence). V lost 6 bases and J lost 5, with 12 bases in between. This CDR3 contains 13 residues. The CDR3 nucleotides are TGTGCCAGCAGAACTATAGGGGGAGATACGCAGTATTTT. Protein product: CASRTIGGDTQYF.

The chain combines TRBV29-1 with TRBJ1-2, with unresolved D. V was pared by 4 bases and J by 8 bases, with 14 bases between. The CDR3 extends over 12 amino acids. Per germline, CDR1 SQVTM and CDR2 ANQGSEA. CDR3 sequence: CSVVRRIGGYTF. The CDR3, as DNA: TGCAGCGTTGTGCGGCGGATTGGGGGCTACACCTTC. Variable domain in full (rest from reference TRBV29-1 and TRBJ1-2): SAVISQKPSRDICQRGTSLTIQCQVDSQVTMMFWYRQQPGQSLTLIATANQGSEATYESGFVIDKFPISRPNLTFSTLTVSNMSPEDSSIYLCSVVRRIGGYTFGSGTRLTVV.

The CDR3 reads CASSVGTHSSYEQYF. CDR3 coding DNA: TGTGCCAGCAGCGTCGGGACTCATAGCTCCTACGAGCAGTACTTC. The rearrangement links TRBV9 to TRBJ2-7, with a possible D match to TRBD2 (6 bases). Germline V lookup: CDR1 SGDLS, CDR2 YYNGEE. The CDR3 contains 15 residues. Deletions cut 2 bases from V and 0 bases from J, with 12 bases between.

V usage is TRBV7-9 and J usage is TRBJ1-2, with a possible D match to TRBD1 (5 bases). The CDR3 loop spans 19 amino acids. V lost 4 bases, J lost 2 bases, and 26 bases lay in between. CDR1 and CDR2 from the germline V gene are SEHNR and FQNEAQ (reference sequence). The CDR3 reads CASSSPLNLDREENYGYTF. The CDR3 DNA follows: TGTGCCAGCAGCTCCCCCCTTAACCTAGACAGAGAAGAAAACTATGGCTACACCTTC.

The chain is built from TRBV29-1 and TRBJ2-7, with 7 bases lining up with TRBD1. The CDR3 is made up of 13 amino acids. Germline values: CDR1 SQVTM, CDR2 ANQGSEA. V trimming: 4 bases; J trimming: 0 bases; junction bases outside the gene matches: 3. This CDR3 is CSVVGGNSYEQYF. The CDR3 DNA sequence: TGCAGCGTTGTAGGGGGCAACTCCTACGAGCAGTACTTC.